The clone carrying this T cell receptor beta chain was seen a single time. As yet, its antigen is unknown. CDR1 is SNHLY, CDR2 FYNNEI, per germline. The CDR3 sequence is 14 residues long. Trimming took off 7 bases at V and 3 bases at J, with 12 bases between the two ends. This record belongs to a study of cytomegalovirus exposure and HLA in healthy donors. For the study at large: An analysis done earlier identified 90 million to 120 million unique TCR beta sequences from about 179 million T cells.

The study's findings and limits: Per a later analysis, fewer than 20,000 TCR beta sequences showed association with HLA alleles at 0.05 false discovery rate. One later analysis reportedly identified an Asian-associated ancestry cluster that showed fewer N-insertions than the approximately 600-donor mean.

PCR used 60 Vbeta primers and 13 Jbeta primers. TCRdb's table, derived via immunoSEQ multiplex PCR, lists solely in-frame clones and lacks some. The sample lists some 140,000 clones, around 79% occurring once. This clonotype originated in a young man in good health and CMV-seropositive. The V call is TRBV2, the J call TRBJ1-4; D not certain. The sequenced material came from PBMCs. For the CDR3, the DNA is TGTGCCAGCATTGCCGAACTGGCTAATGAAAAACTGTTTTTT. Protein: CASIAELANEKLFF.